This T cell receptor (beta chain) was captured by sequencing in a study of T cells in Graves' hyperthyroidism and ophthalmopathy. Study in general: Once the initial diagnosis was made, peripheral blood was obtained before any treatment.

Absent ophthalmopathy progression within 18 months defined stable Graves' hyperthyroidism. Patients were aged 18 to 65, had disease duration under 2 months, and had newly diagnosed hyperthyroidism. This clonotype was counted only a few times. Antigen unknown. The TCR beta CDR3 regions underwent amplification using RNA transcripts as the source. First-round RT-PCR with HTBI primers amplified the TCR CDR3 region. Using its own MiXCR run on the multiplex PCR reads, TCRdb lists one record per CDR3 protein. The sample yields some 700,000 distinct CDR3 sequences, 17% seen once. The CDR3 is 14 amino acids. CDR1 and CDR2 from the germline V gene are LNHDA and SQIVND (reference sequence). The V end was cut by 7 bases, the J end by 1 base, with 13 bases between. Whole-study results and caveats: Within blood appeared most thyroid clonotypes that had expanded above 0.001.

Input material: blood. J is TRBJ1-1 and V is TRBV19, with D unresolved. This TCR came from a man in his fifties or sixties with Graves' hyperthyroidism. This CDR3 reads CASTLAGANTEAFF. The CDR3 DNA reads TGTGCCAGTACGCTGGCGGGAGCGAACACTGAAGCTTTCTTT.